Listed below are T cell receptor beta chains from one sample, sequenced in a study of CD8 T cells in Susac syndrome. TCRdb reprocessed the immunoSEQ multiplex PCR reads via MiXCR and lists one record per CDR3 protein. This table holds just over 150,000 distinct CDR3 sequences, about 95% found once. The sample consisted of CD8+ T cells from PBMCs. Receptors were obtained from a human donor with multiple sclerosis. Each CDR3 is given with its conserved first and last residue. A D gene is named only where the DNA matches it firmly. Clone size appears in some rows only: once, few, many, or a class for an expanded clone.

v_call: TRBV3-1; d_call: NA; j_call: TRBJ2-5; clone_size: once; cdr3_aa: CASSQEGRADQETQYF; cdr3_nt: TGTGCCAGCAGCCAAGAGGGAAGGGCGGATCAAGAGACCCAGTACTTC
v_call: TRBV30; d_call: NA; j_call: TRBJ1-1; clone_size: NA; cdr3_aa: CAWAPGEANTEAFF; cdr3_nt: TGTGCCTGGGCGCCTGGAGAGGCGAACACTGAAGCTTTCTTT
v_call: TRBV30; d_call: NA; j_call: TRBJ1-5; clone_size: NA; cdr3_aa: CAWSVGGDQLQHF; cdr3_nt: TGTGCCTGGAGTGTAGGCGGCGATCAGCTTCAGCATTTT
v_call: TRBV27; d_call: NA; j_call: TRBJ2-7; clone_size: NA; cdr3_aa: CASSSSGEAEQYF; cdr3_nt: TGTGCCAGCAGTTCCTCGGGGGAGGCCGAGCAGTACTTC
v_call: TRBV4-1; d_call: TRBD2; j_call: TRBJ2-2; clone_size: NA; cdr3_aa: CASSHLAGGPLGELFF; cdr3_nt: TGCGCCAGCAGCCACCTAGCGGGGGGGCCTCTAGGGGAGCTGTTTTTT
v_call: TRBV27; d_call: NA; j_call: TRBJ1-1; clone_size: NA; cdr3_aa: CASSFDINTEAFF; cdr3_nt: TGTGCCAGCAGTTTCGATATAAACACTGAAGCTTTCTTT
v_call: TRBV30; d_call: NA; j_call: TRBJ1-5; clone_size: NA; cdr3_aa: CAWSDGNYSNQPQHF; cdr3_nt: TGTGCCTGGAGTGACGGGAACTATAGCAATCAGCCCCAGCATTTT
v_call: TRBV14; d_call: TRBD1; j_call: TRBJ1-6; clone_size: NA; cdr3_aa: CASSQEFYRGRNSPLHF; cdr3_nt: TGTGCCAGCAGCCAAGAGTTTTACAGGGGGCGGAATTCACCCCTCCACTTT
v_call: TRBV11-2; d_call: NA; j_call: TRBJ2-2; clone_size: NA; cdr3_aa: CASNPGRGGVGELFF; cdr3_nt: TGTGCCAGCAACCCGGGGCGGGGAGGAGTCGGGGAGCTGTTTTTT
v_call: TRBV2; d_call: NA; j_call: TRBJ2-7; clone_size: NA; cdr3_aa: CASSEYAISYEQYF; cdr3_nt: TGTGCCAGCAGTGAGTACGCGATCTCCTACGAGCAGTACTTC
v_call: TRBV5-1; d_call: TRBD2; j_call: TRBJ2-1; clone_size: NA; cdr3_aa: CASSSYSAGGDEQFF; cdr3_nt: TGCGCCAGCAGCTCTTACTCTGCGGGGGGCGATGAGCAGTTCTTC
v_call: TRBV7-8; d_call: NA; j_call: TRBJ2-5; clone_size: NA; cdr3_aa: CASSGKEWSLQQETQYF; cdr3_nt: TGTGCCAGCAGCGGCAAGGAGTGGTCTCTTCAACAAGAGACCCAGTACTTC
v_call: TRBV6-4; d_call: TRBD1; j_call: TRBJ2-7; clone_size: NA; cdr3_aa: CASIPGDRRSSYEQYF; cdr3_nt: TGTGCCAGCATCCCTGGGGACAGGCGGTCATCCTACGAGCAGTACTTC
v_call: TRBV13; d_call: TRBD2; j_call: TRBJ2-3; clone_size: NA; cdr3_aa: CASSYPWGGSTDTQYF; cdr3_nt: TGTGCCAGCAGCTACCCCTGGGGGGGAAGCACAGATACGCAGTATTTT
v_call: TRBV2; d_call: NA; j_call: TRBJ1-5; clone_size: NA; cdr3_aa: CASKGTVSQPQHF; cdr3_nt: TGTGCCAGCAAGGGAACAGTTTCTCAGCCCCAGCATTTT
v_call: TRBV15; d_call: NA; j_call: TRBJ2-7; clone_size: once; cdr3_aa: CATSRAGTPSYEQYF; cdr3_nt: TGTGCCACCAGCAGAGCCGGGACACCATCCTACGAGCAGTACTTC
v_call: TRBV6-5; d_call: NA; j_call: TRBJ2-3; clone_size: NA; cdr3_aa: CASSSSLGEDGPDTQYF; cdr3_nt: TGTGCCAGCAGTTCTTCACTCGGGGAAGACGGACCAGATACGCAGTATTTT